The 17 T cell receptor beta chains presented below share a single source sample, sequenced in a study of CD8 T cells in Susac syndrome. RNA amounts of roughly 0.45 to 1 ug underwent reverse transcription with random hexamers. TCRdb independently ran MiXCR on the immunoSEQ multiplex PCR reads; one entry per CDR3 protein. The data hold around 130,000 distinct CDR3 sequences, with approximately 94% observed a single time. The specimen sequenced was CD4+ T cells from PBMCs. Source of these receptors: a human donor with multiple sclerosis.

CDR3 protein: CASTETPLDTQYF. CDR3 nucleotide sequence: TGTGCCAGCACCGAAACCCCGTTGGATACGCAGTATTTT. V gene TRBV6-2 or TRBV6-3 combines with J gene TRBJ2-3, with D unclear. The CDR3 has 13 residues. Between the trimmed V and J ends, which lost 7 bases and 6 bases, there was a span of 14 bases. The germline V gene encodes CDR1 MNHEY and CDR2 SVGEGT.

The chain combines TRBV20-1 with TRBJ2-5, with D possibly being TRBD1 or TRBD2 (6 bases each). The CDR3 has 12 residues. V lost 1 base and J lost 5, with 8 bases in between. CDR1 and CDR2 from the germline V gene are DFQATT and SNEGSKA (reference sequence). CDR3 sequence reads: CSARVGGETQYF. The CDR3 coding sequence is TGCAGTGCTAGAGTCGGGGGCGAGACCCAGTACTTC.

The chain joins TRBV5-1 to TRBJ2-7; the D is unclear. Per the germline V gene, CDR1 is SGHRS and CDR2 is YFSETQ. The CDR3 is made up of 13 amino acids. V dropped 3 bases and J dropped 6 bases, with 13 bases sitting between them. This CDR3 is CASSSRPRSEQYF. The CDR3 region has the DNA TGCGCCAGCAGCTCGCGACCACGATCCGAGCAGTACTTC.

The chain joins TRBV19 to TRBJ2-7; D might be TRBD2 (5 bases). The CDR3 loop spans 15 amino acids. Germline values: CDR1 LNHDA, CDR2 SQIVND (reference sequence). V lost 6 bases and J lost 0, with 15 bases in between. The CDR3 protein is CASSRNEGSSYEQYF. DNA of the CDR3: TGTGCCAGTAGCAGGAACGAGGGCAGCTCCTACGAGCAGTACTTC.

The rearrangement uses TRBV25-1 and TRBJ1-5; the D gene is possibly TRBD1 (6 bases). Trimming took off 4 bases at V and 5 bases at J, with 15 bases between the two ends. This CDR3 contains 15 residues. Germline-derived CDR1 and CDR2 are MGHDK and SYGVNS. The DNA of the CDR3 is TGTGCCAGCAGTGCTACGACAGGAGCTCATCAGCCCCAGCATTTT. Translation gives CASSATTGAHQPQHF.

The chain joins TRBV9 to TRBJ2-6; no definite D call. The germline gives CDR1 SGDLS, CDR2 YYNGEE. The CDR3 covers 15 residues. The V and J ends lost 4 bases and 4 bases respectively, with 12 bases between them. The CDR3 coding sequence is TGTGCCAGCAGCCTTAACGTTCTCGGGGCCAACGTCCTGACTTTC. Translating gives CASSLNVLGANVLTF. Combining the CDR3 with reference TRBV9 and TRBJ2-6 gives the whole variable domain DSGVTQTPKHLITATGQRVTLRCSPRSGDLSVYWYQQSLDQGLQFLIQYYNGEERAKGNILERFSAQQFPDLHSELNLSSLELGDSALYFCASSLNVLGANVLTFGAGSRLTVL.

The chain uses TRBV6-2 or TRBV6-3 and TRBJ1-5; 7 bases line up with TRBD1. The CDR3 consists of 14 residues. V was clipped by 6 bases and J by 7 bases; unmatched bases: 9. The germline V gene has CDR1 MNHEY and CDR2 SVGEGT. The CDR3 coding sequence is TGTGCCAGCAGCCTACAGGGGAGAGAACAGCCCCAGCATTTT. It yields the protein CASSLQGREQPQHF.

J is TRBJ2-2 and V is TRBV3-1; no clear D. Germline lookup yields CDR1 LGHDT and CDR2 YNNKEL (reference sequence). V was pared by 0 bases and J by 4 bases, with 3 bases between. The CDR3 loop spans 13 amino acids. CDR3: CASSQETTGELFF. CDR3 DNA: TGTGCCAGCAGCCAAGAGACCACCGGGGAGCTGTTTTTT.

V is TRBV18 and J is TRBJ2-7; D is undetermined. V was cut by 4 bases and J by 4 bases, with 17 bases left in between. Germline V gene sequence: CDR1 KGHSH, CDR2 LQKENI. The CDR3 consists of 15 residues. The CDR3: CASSRDTLPNYEQYF. CDR3 nucleotides: TGTGCCAGCTCACGAGACACCCTCCCCAATTACGAGCAGTACTTC.

The chain recombines TRBV25-1 with TRBJ2-7; TRBD2 matches 10 bases. V was pared by 4 bases and J by 2 bases, with 11 bases of the junction left unmatched. This CDR3 has 17 amino acids. Looked up from germline, CDR1 is MGHDK and CDR2 is SYGVNS. The CDR3 protein is CASSGLAGASRPYEQYF. For the CDR3, the DNA is TGTGCCAGCAGTGGGCTAGCGGGAGCCTCCCGTCCCTACGAGCAGTACTTC.

The chain recombines TRBV10-3 with TRBJ1-2; TRBD1 might be the D (6 bases). Trimming shortened V by 8 bases and J by 0 bases, and 13 bases separated the two germline ends. The germline gives CDR1 ENHRY, CDR2 SYGVKD. The CDR3 runs 14 residues. CDR3 in amino acids: CAIALDSTNYGYTF. CDR3 bases: TGTGCCATCGCCCTGGACAGCACTAACTATGGCTACACCTTC.

The chain uses TRBV6-6 and TRBJ2-1; 10 positions match TRBD2. Germline lookup yields CDR1 MNHNY and CDR2 SVGAGI (reference sequence). The J segment lost 8 bases and the V segment lost 6 bases, leaving 13 bases of the junction unmatched. This CDR3 has 16 residues. For the CDR3, the DNA is TGTGCCAGCAGGCGCCTTACTAGCGGGGTCCCCCATGAGCAGTTCTTC. It codes for CASRRLTSGVPHEQFF.

This sequence joins TRBV5-1 and TRBJ2-2; D may be TRBD1 or TRBD2 (5 bases each). V lost 4 bases and J lost 6, with 13 bases in between. The CDR3 runs to 14 residues. Germline CDR1 SGHRS, CDR2 YFSETQ. This CDR3 reads CASSIRDGPGELFF. The CDR3 region has the DNA TGCGCCAGCAGCATCCGGGACGGCCCCGGGGAGCTGTTTTTT.

The J gene is TRBJ2-1, the V gene TRBV27; tentatively, D is TRBD2 (6 bases). The CDR3 consists of 15 residues. Between the trimmed V and J ends, which lost 2 bases and 6 bases, there was a span of 14 bases. Germline V gene sequence: CDR1 MNHEY, CDR2 SMNVEV (reference sequence). CDR3 protein: CASSLVPGEVNEQFF. The CDR3 DNA reads as TGTGCCAGCAGTTTAGTCCCCGGGGAGGTCAATGAGCAGTTCTTC.

The rearrangement links TRBV7-2 to TRBJ1-2; 7 bases map to TRBD1. Germline V gene data show CDR1 as SGHTA and CDR2 as FQGNSA. The CDR3 extends over 12 amino acids. Germline trimming cut 5 bases from V and 8 bases from J; bases unmatched to any gene: 5. This CDR3 reads CASSPRQGGYTF. The CDR3 coding sequence is TGTGCCAGCAGCCCCAGACAGGGCGGCTACACCTTC.

This chain joins TRBV19 and TRBJ2-7; 7 nucleotides agree with TRBD1. The CDR3 consists of 14 residues. From germline, CDR1 is LNHDA and CDR2 SQIVND (reference sequence). With V trimmed by 5 bases and J by 4 bases, 8 bases remained unmatched. This CDR3 is CASSGPGTAYEQYF. DNA of the CDR3: TGTGCCAGTAGTGGACCCGGGACAGCTTACGAGCAGTACTTC.

The V and J genes are TRBV7-9 and TRBJ1-1, with a tentative D call TRBD1 (5 bases). Germline V lookup: CDR1 SEHNR, CDR2 FQNEAQ (reference sequence). The CDR3 is 14 amino acids. The V and J ends lost 5 bases and 1 base respectively, with 11 bases between them. The CDR3 protein is CASSPGRENTEAFF. The CDR3 region has the DNA TGTGCCAGCAGCCCGGGACGGGAGAACACTGAAGCTTTCTTT.